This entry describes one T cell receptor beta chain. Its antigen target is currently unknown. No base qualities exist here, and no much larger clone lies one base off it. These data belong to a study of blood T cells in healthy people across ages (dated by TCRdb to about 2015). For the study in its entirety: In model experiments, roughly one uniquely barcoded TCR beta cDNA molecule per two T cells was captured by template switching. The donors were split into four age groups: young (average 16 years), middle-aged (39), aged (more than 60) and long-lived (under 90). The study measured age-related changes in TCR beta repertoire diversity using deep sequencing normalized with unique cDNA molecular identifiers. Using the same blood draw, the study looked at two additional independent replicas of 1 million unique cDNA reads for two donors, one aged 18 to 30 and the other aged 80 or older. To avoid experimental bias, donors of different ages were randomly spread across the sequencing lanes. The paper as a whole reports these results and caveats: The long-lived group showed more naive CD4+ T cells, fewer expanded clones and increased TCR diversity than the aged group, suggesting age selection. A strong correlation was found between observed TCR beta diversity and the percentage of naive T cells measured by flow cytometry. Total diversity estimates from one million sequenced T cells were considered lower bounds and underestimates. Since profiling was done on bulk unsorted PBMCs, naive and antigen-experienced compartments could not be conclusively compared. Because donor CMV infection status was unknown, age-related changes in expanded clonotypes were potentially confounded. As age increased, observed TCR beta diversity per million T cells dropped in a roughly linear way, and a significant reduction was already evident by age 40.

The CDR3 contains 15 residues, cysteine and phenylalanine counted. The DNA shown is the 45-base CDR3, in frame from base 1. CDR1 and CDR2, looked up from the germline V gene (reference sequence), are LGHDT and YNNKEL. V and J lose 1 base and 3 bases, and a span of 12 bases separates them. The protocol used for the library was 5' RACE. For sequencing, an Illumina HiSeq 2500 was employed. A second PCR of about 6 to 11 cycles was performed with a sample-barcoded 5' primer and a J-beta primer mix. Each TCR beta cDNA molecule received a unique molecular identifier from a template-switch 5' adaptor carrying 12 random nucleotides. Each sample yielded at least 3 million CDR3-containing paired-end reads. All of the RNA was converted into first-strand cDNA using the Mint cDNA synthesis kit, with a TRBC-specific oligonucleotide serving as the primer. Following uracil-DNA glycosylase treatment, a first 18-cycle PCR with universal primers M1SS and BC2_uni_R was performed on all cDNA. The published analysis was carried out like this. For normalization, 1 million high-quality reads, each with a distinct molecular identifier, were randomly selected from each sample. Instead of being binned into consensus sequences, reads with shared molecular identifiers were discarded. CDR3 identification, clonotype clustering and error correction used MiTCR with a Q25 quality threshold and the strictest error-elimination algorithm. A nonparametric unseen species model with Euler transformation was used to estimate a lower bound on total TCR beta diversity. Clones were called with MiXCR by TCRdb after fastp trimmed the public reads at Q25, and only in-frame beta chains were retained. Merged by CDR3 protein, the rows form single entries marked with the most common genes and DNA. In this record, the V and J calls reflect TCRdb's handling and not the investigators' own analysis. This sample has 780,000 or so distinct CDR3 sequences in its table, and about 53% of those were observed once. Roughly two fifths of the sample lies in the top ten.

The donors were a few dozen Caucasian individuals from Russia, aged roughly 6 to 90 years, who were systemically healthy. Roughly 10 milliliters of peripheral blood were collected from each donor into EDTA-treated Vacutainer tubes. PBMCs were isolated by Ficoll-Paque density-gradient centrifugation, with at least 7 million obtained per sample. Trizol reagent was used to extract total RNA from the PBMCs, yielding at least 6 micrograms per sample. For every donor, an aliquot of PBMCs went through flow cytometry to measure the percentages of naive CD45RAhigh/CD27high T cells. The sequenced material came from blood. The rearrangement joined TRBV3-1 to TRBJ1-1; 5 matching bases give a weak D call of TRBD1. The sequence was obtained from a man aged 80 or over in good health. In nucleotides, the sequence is TGTGCCAGCAGCCAAGGATCACAGGAAGACACTGAAGCTTTCTTT. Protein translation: CASSQGSQEDTEAFF.